Shown below are 23 T cell receptor beta chains from a single sample sequenced in a study of human CD4 T cells and Enterobacteriaceae. TCRdb's copy holds only in-frame clones and misses some; the assay was immunoSEQ multiplex PCR. The data show some 26,000 clones, approximately 80% seen once. All CD4+ cells other than CD45RA+CCR7+CD95- naive cells were sorted as memory, over 95% pure. The sequenced sample consisted of memory CD4+ T cells from blood. Receptor source: a human donor in good health.

As concerns this clone: Germline is not matched at one junction end, which may reflect a read error. For the CDR3, the DNA is TGTGCCAGCAGTTTAGAGCCCTCCAATAATTCACCCCTCCACTTT. Translated, it gives CASSLEPSNNSPLHF. The chain carries TRBV27 and TRBJ1-6; D ambiguous. From germline, CDR1 is MNHEY and CDR2 SMNVEV (reference sequence). This CDR3 contains 15 residues.

The genes are TRBV15 and TRBJ1-1, with D maybe TRBD1 (6 bases). V shed 0 bases and J shed 6 bases, with 14 bases lying between them. This CDR3 comprises 15 residues. Germline V gives CDR1 LNHNV, CDR2 YYDKDF (reference sequence). CDR3 region: CATSREGGRGAEAFF. DNA of the CDR3: TGTGCCACCAGCAGAGAGGGAGGGAGGGGGGCTGAAGCTTTCTTT.

The chain is built from TRBV28 and TRBJ1-3; no reliable D call. This CDR3 region has 16 residues. V shed 3 bases and J shed 0 bases, with 12 bases lying between them. Per the germline V gene, CDR1 is MDHEN and CDR2 is SYDVKM. This CDR3 reads CASSLGPQTSGNTIYF. The CDR3 region has the DNA TGTGCCAGCAGTTTGGGCCCGCAGACCTCTGGAAACACCATATATTTT. Combining the CDR3 with reference TRBV28 and TRBJ1-3 gives the whole variable domain DVKVTQSSRYLVKRTGEKVFLECVQDMDHENMFWYRQDPGLGLRLIYFSYDVKMKEKGDIPEGYSVSREKKERFSLILESASTNQTSMYLCASSLGPQTSGNTIYFGEGSWLTVV.

This sequence joins TRBV10-3 and TRBJ2-7; the D is unclear. V was pared by 11 bases and J by 3 bases, with 11 bases between. This CDR3 region has 11 residues. Germline CDR1 is ENHRY and CDR2 is SYGVKD. In DNA form, the CDR3 reads TGTGCCTATGGACCGTACTACGAGCAGTACTTC. Protein: CAYGPYYEQYF.

This clone was recorded once. The rearrangement joins TRBV7-9 to TRBJ2-3; 11 positions match TRBD2. The CDR3 extends over 19 amino acids. After removal of 4 bases from V and 1 base from J, the junction contained 13 bases not matched to a gene. The germline gives CDR1 SEHNR, CDR2 FQNEAQ (reference sequence). CDR3 sequence: CASSSPAGVAGGRTDTQYF. In DNA form, the CDR3 reads TGTGCCAGCAGCTCTCCCGCCGGGGTAGCGGGGGGGCGCACAGATACGCAGTATTTT.

The V gene is TRBV6-1, the J gene TRBJ1-3; 7 positions match TRBD1. The V segment lost 2 bases and the J segment 0 bases; nucleotides outside the gene matches: 4. There are 16 residues in the CDR3. The germline CDR1 and CDR2 sequences are MNHNS and SASEGT. The CDR3 protein is CASSETAGGSGNTIYF. CDR3 DNA: TGTGCCAGCAGTGAAACCGCAGGGGGCTCTGGAAACACCATATATTTT.

The chain employs TRBV11-3 and TRBJ1-2; 7 nucleotides align to TRBD1. Germline V gene lookup returns CDR1 SGHNT and CDR2 YENEEA. The CDR3 loop spans 12 amino acids. The junction had 5 bases not matched to a gene; V was cut back by 5 bases and J by 8 bases. The chain's CDR3 is CASSAPTGGYTF. CDR3 nucleotide sequence: TGTGCCAGCAGCGCCCCGACAGGGGGCTACACCTTC.

The chain couples TRBV7-2 to TRBJ2-7; tentative D call: TRBD1 (5 bases). V shed 2 bases and J shed 2 bases, with 7 bases lying between them. This CDR3 is 13 amino acids long. The germline V gene has CDR1 SGHTA and CDR2 FQGNSA. The CDR3 bases are TGTGCCAGCAGCTTAAGGGGCCCCTACGAGCAGTACTTC. The encoded protein is CASSLRGPYEQYF.

This rearrangement joins TRBV19 to TRBJ2-7; D perhaps matches TRBD2 (6 bases). V gave up 5 bases and J gave up 3 bases, with 14 bases separating them. Germline values: CDR1 LNHDA, CDR2 SQIVND (reference sequence). The CDR3 loop spans 14 amino acids. The CDR3 region has the DNA TGTGCCAGTAGTCCCCGGGGGAGCCTCTACGAGCAGTACTTC. Its translation: CASSPRGSLYEQYF.

The chain recombines TRBV30 with TRBJ1-1; D gene uncertain. V was cut by 0 bases and J by 11 bases, with 10 bases left in between. Looked up from germline, CDR1 is GTSNPN and CDR2 is SVGIG (reference sequence). The CDR3 spans 11 residues. CDR3 residues: CAWSVMVWAFF. DNA for the CDR3: TGTGCCTGGAGTGTAATGGTTTGGGCTTTCTTT.

This rearrangement joins TRBV6-5 to TRBJ2-7; perhaps D is TRBD1 or TRBD2 (6 bases each). The CDR3 covers 14 residues. The V gene lost 7 bases and the J gene lost 3 bases, with 16 bases spanning the gap. Germline V lookup: CDR1 MNHEY, CDR2 SVGAGI. Here the CDR3 reads CASTPGGHHYEQYF. DNA of the CDR3: TGTGCCAGCACCCCCGGGGGCCATCACTACGAGCAGTACTTC.

The rearrangement joins TRBV28 to TRBJ2-6; 9 bases line up with TRBD2. V trimming: 10 bases; J trimming: 1 base; junction bases outside the gene matches: 14. The CDR3 contains 18 residues. In germline, CDR1 is MDHEN, CDR2 SYDVKM. The CDR3 bases are TGTGCCACCCATCACGTTAAAGCGGGAGGTTCTGGGGCCAACGTCCTGACTTTC. Protein product: CATHHVKAGGSGANVLTF.

This chain joins TRBV29-1 and TRBJ1-1, with D possibly matching TRBD1 (6 bases). The CDR3 runs to 12 residues. Trimming removed 5 bases at V and 6 bases at J, with 13 bases between. Germline V gives CDR1 SQVTM, CDR2 ANQGSEA. The CDR3 protein is CSVFGGWAEAFF. CDR3 sequence (DNA): TGCAGCGTTTTTGGGGGCTGGGCTGAAGCTTTCTTT.

The rearrangement uses TRBV7-9 and TRBJ1-1, with D maybe TRBD1 (5 bases). Germline-derived CDR1 and CDR2 are SEHNR and FQNEAQ (reference sequence). This CDR3 has 13 residues. Trimming took off 1 base at V and 4 bases at J, with 7 bases between the two ends. CDR3 in amino acids: CASSLGGFTEAFF. The CDR3 DNA is TGTGCCAGCAGCTTAGGGGGGTTCACTGAAGCTTTCTTT.

The chain uses TRBV11-2 and TRBJ2-5; the match to TRBD1 covers 10 bases. The junction had 8 bases not matched to a gene; V was cut back by 5 bases and J by 5 bases. CDR1 and CDR2 from the germline V gene are SGHAT and FQNNGV. The CDR3 is 15 residues long. As DNA, the CDR3 is TGTGCCAGCAGCCCCGGGACAGGGGTGAGGGAGACCCAGTACTTC. Amino acid sequence: CASSPGTGVRETQYF.

The gene calls are TRBV7-9 and TRBJ1-2; possible D gene TRBD1, 5 bases. Germline V gene lookup returns CDR1 SEHNR and CDR2 FQNEAQ (reference sequence). The CDR3 consists of 15 residues. Trimming removed 3 bases from V and 3 bases from J, with 14 bases in between. The DNA for the CDR3 is TGTGCCAGCAGCTTGGGCGGGGGATGGGACTATGGCTACACCTTC. Amino acids: CASSLGGGWDYGYTF.

V usage is TRBV6-5 and J usage is TRBJ1-2; D call uncertain. CDR1 and CDR2 from the germline V gene are MNHEY and SVGAGI. Between the trimmed V and J ends, which lost 0 bases and 7 bases, there was a span of 12 bases. The CDR3 sequence is 14 residues long. The CDR3: CASSYSKVYGGYTF. As DNA, the CDR3 is TGTGCCAGCAGTTACTCGAAGGTTTATGGTGGCTACACCTTC.

The chain uses TRBV9 and TRBJ2-3; 15 nucleotides line up with TRBD2. The ends lost 0 bases at V and 0 bases at J; junction bases unmatched: 11. Looked up from germline, CDR1 is SGDLS and CDR2 is YYNGEE. CDR3 size: 21 residues. The CDR3 sequence: CASSVGTGTSGRPRSTDTQYF. CDR3 in DNA: TGTGCCAGCAGCGTAGGGACCGGGACTAGCGGGAGGCCCAGAAGCACAGATACGCAGTATTTT.

The V call is TRBV7-7, the J call TRBJ2-5; D uncertain. CDR1 and CDR2 (germline): SSHAT, FNYEAQ (reference sequence). Trimming took 1 base from V and 4 from J, leaving 13 bases between them. The CDR3 covers 15 residues. The CDR3 sequence: CASSLERSPIETQYF. The CDR3, as DNA: TGTGCCAGCAGCTTAGAGCGTAGCCCCATAGAGACCCAGTACTTC.

The chain links TRBV7-2 to TRBJ2-7; 15 bases align to TRBD2. The CDR3 contains 16 residues. Germline V gene lookup returns CDR1 SGHTA and CDR2 FQGNSA. Trimming took 4 bases from V and 5 from J; bases not matched to a gene: 6. CDR3 residues: CASSSRTSGGAHEQYF. The CDR3 DNA is TGTGCCAGCAGCTCTCGGACTAGCGGGGGGGCTCACGAGCAGTACTTC. Full variable domain (missing parts from reference TRBV7-2 and TRBJ2-7): GAGVSQSPSNKVTEKGKDVELRCDPISGHTALYWYRQSLGQGLEFLIYFQGNSAPDKSGLPSDRFSAERTGGSVSTLTIQRTQQEDSAVYLCASSSRTSGGAHEQYFGPGTRLTVT.

The rearrangement uses TRBV2 and TRBJ1-4; 7 nucleotides line up with TRBD1. Germline CDR1 and CDR2: SNHLY and FYNNEI. The V and J ends lost 6 bases and 5 bases, in that order; junction bases with no gene match: 6. This CDR3 contains 14 residues. This CDR3 reads CASRPGQVNEKLFF. CDR3 DNA: TGTGCCAGCAGGCCCGGACAGGTCAATGAAAAACTGTTTTTT. Full variable domain (remainder filled in from reference TRBV2 and TRBJ1-4): EPEVTQTPSHQVTQMGQEVILRCVPISNHLYFYWYRQILGQKVEFLVSFYNNEISEKSEIFDDQFSVERPDGSNFTLKIRSTKLEDSAMYFCASRPGQVNEKLFFGSGTQLSVL.

Only a few counts were recorded for this clone. The V call is TRBV4-2, the J call TRBJ1-6; maybe TRBD1 (5 bases). The CDR3 runs 15 residues. The V end was cut by 4 bases, the J end by 9 bases, with 16 bases between. Germline V gives CDR1 LGHNA, CDR2 YNFKEQ. This CDR3 reads CASSPTRAQGSPLHF. The DNA for the CDR3 is TGTGCCAGCAGCCCGACCAGGGCGCAGGGTTCACCCCTCCACTTT.

This chain connects TRBV7-9 to TRBJ1-5, with a possible D match to TRBD1 (6 bases). The ends were cut back, 4 bases at V and 4 bases at J, with 14 bases in the middle. This CDR3 region has 15 residues. Germline V gene data show CDR1 as SEHNR and CDR2 as FQNEAQ (reference sequence). CDR3 sequence: CASSSQGSGNQPQHF. The CDR3 bases are TGTGCCAGCAGCTCCCAGGGGAGTGGGAATCAGCCCCAGCATTTT. The entire variable domain, with the rest obtained from reference TRBV7-9 and TRBJ1-5, is as follows: DTGVSQNPRHKITKRGQNVTFRCDPISEHNRLYWYRQTLGQGPEFLTYFQNEAQLEKSRLLSDRFSAERPKGSFSTLEIQRTEQGDSAMYLCASSSQGSGNQPQHFGDGTRLSIL.